The 26 T cell receptor beta chains presented below share a single source sample, sequenced in a study of CD8 T cells in Susac syndrome. Random-hexamer reverse transcription was applied to roughly 0.45 to 1 ug RNA. MiXCR, applied by TCRdb to the immunoSEQ multiplex PCR reads, yields one record per CDR3 protein. The sample carries some 180,000 distinct CDR3 sequences, 85% to 95% recorded once. Material for sequencing was CD4+ T cells from PBMCs. The source is a human donor with Susac syndrome.

This sequence joins TRBV7-9 and TRBJ1-5; D remains ambiguous. Germline-derived CDR1 and CDR2 are SEHNR and FQNEAQ (reference sequence). The CDR3 is 14 residues long. V was shortened by 7 bases and J by 6 bases, with 16 bases between the two germline ends. The CDR3 DNA reads as TGTGCCAGCATCCTCACCTGGGCCAGTCAGCCCCAGCATTTT. Residues: CASILTWASQPQHF.

J is TRBJ1-2 and V is TRBV5-1; tentative D call: TRBD1 (5 bases). The germline CDR1 and CDR2 sequences are SGHRS and YFSETQ. Trimming pared 0 bases from V and 8 bases from J, leaving 14 bases between. The CDR3 totals 14 residues. CDR3 nucleotide sequence: TGCGCCAGCAGCTTGGCCCCCGGGGCCTCCGGCTACACCTTC. It yields the protein CASSLAPGASGYTF.

This chain joins TRBV9 and TRBJ2-1, with D hard to call. The CDR3 has 13 amino acids. The V gene's germline CDR1 is SGDLS and CDR2 YYNGEE. V was cut by 0 bases and J by 5 bases, with 6 bases left in between. In DNA, the CDR3 is TGTGCCAGCAGCGTAGTCGGAAACAATGAGCAGTTCTTC. The encoded protein is CASSVVGNNEQFF.

V and J are TRBV15 and TRBJ2-2; 8 nucleotides line up with TRBD2. The J segment lost 3 bases and the V segment lost 0 bases, leaving 9 bases of the junction unmatched. The CDR3 runs to 18 residues. Germline CDR1 is LNHNV and CDR2 is YYDKDF (reference sequence). The CDR3 is CATSRDLLAGMHTGELFF. DNA for the CDR3: TGTGCCACCAGCAGAGATCTTTTAGCGGGGATGCACACCGGGGAGCTGTTTTTT.

The chain employs TRBV5-1 and TRBJ2-5; tentatively, D is TRBD1 or TRBD2 (5 bases each). This CDR3 has 15 residues. V lost 0 bases and J 2 bases, leaving 11 bases between the germline ends. The germline gives CDR1 SGHRS, CDR2 YFSETQ. As DNA, the CDR3 is TGCGCCAGCAGCTTGGACGGGGCAGTGCAAGAGACCCAGTACTTC. Its translation: CASSLDGAVQETQYF.

This chain connects TRBV28 to TRBJ2-7; D gene ambiguous. From germline, CDR1 is MDHEN and CDR2 SYDVKM. V was cut by 2 bases and J by 3 bases, with 14 bases left in between. The CDR3 covers 15 residues. The CDR3 DNA reads TGTGCCAGCAGTTTACGCACCCATAGCCGCTACGAGCAGTACTTC. Residues: CASSLRTHSRYEQYF.

The chain employs TRBV3-1 and TRBJ2-5; D not certain. Trimming shortened V by 5 bases and J by 3 bases, and 13 bases separated the two germline ends. CDR3 length: 14 amino acids. Looked up from germline, CDR1 is LGHDT and CDR2 is YNNKEL (reference sequence). The CDR3 reads CASSFHGAEETQYF. CDR3 bases: TGTGCCAGCAGCTTCCACGGCGCCGAAGAGACCCAGTACTTC.

This clonotype has only one observation. This sequence joins TRBV30 and TRBJ1-2, with TRBD1 as a possible D gene (5 bases). The CDR3 loop spans 13 amino acids. Germline V gene lookup returns CDR1 GTSNPN and CDR2 SVGIG (reference sequence). Trimming pared 4 bases from V and 1 base from J, leaving 10 bases between. The CDR3 sequence: CAWTGLYNYGYTF. CDR3 DNA sequence: TGTGCCTGGACGGGGCTATATAACTATGGCTACACCTTC.

J is TRBJ2-7 and V is TRBV29-1; the D is unclear. V dropped 4 bases and J dropped 3 bases, with 10 bases sitting between them. CDR3 size: 12 residues. Looked up from germline, CDR1 is SQVTM and CDR2 is ANQGSEA. The chain's CDR3 is CSVAAANYEQYF. The CDR3 region has the DNA TGCAGCGTTGCGGCCGCAAACTACGAGCAGTACTTC.

J is TRBJ1-2 and V is TRBV3-1; no definite D call. The CDR3 length is 15 residues. CDR1 LGHDT and CDR2 YNNKEL come from the germline V gene (reference sequence). Trimming removed 4 bases at V and 3 bases at J, with 15 bases between. The CDR3 sequence is CASSRGEEPYYGYTF. The CDR3 region has the DNA TGTGCCAGCAGCCGAGGTGAAGAACCTTACTATGGCTACACCTTC. Variable domain in full (rest from reference TRBV3-1 and TRBJ1-2): DTAVSQTPKYLVTQMGNDKSIKCEQNLGHDTMYWYKQDSKKFLKIMFSYNNKELIINETVPNRFSPKSPDKAHLNLHINSLELGDSAVYFCASSRGEEPYYGYTFGSGTRLTVV.

The genes are TRBV10-2 and TRBJ1-6; unclear D gene. The CDR3 runs to 15 residues. The ends were cut back, 6 bases at V and 6 bases at J, with 15 bases in the middle. Germline V gene data show CDR1 as WSHSY and CDR2 as SAAADI. CDR3 amino acids: CASRSSSVGNSPLHF. The CDR3 nucleotides are TGCGCCAGCAGGTCTAGCTCGGTGGGTAATTCACCCCTCCACTTT.

The CDR3 is CASSSGQYTEAFF. Written as DNA, the CDR3 is TGCGCCAGCAGCTCCGGACAGTACACTGAAGCTTTCTTT. This chain links TRBV5-1 with TRBJ1-1; a possible D gene is TRBD1 (6 bases). This CDR3 spans 13 amino acids. Trimming removed 3 bases at V and 3 bases at J, with 9 bases between. Germline V gene data show CDR1 as SGHRS and CDR2 as YFSETQ.

The gene calls are TRBV21-1 and TRBJ2-1. TRBV21-1 is a recognized pseudogene. CDR3 length: 15 amino acids. CDR3 nucleotides: TGTGCCAGCAGCAAAGAGAACCTTTCCTACAATGAGCAGTTCTTC. Translation: CASSKENLSYNEQFF.

V is TRBV3-1 and J is TRBJ1-1; weak D call: TRBD1 (6 bases). V shed 3 bases and J shed 5 bases, with 13 bases lying between them. CDR3 length equals 14 residues. Looked up from germline, CDR1 is LGHDT and CDR2 is YNNKEL (reference sequence). DNA for the CDR3: TGTGCCAGCAGCCAGGGACACAGGGAGACTGAAGCTTTCTTT. Protein product: CASSQGHRETEAFF. Full variable domain (missing parts from reference TRBV3-1 and TRBJ1-1): DTAVSQTPKYLVTQMGNDKSIKCEQNLGHDTMYWYKQDSKKFLKIMFSYNNKELIINETVPNRFSPKSPDKAHLNLHINSLELGDSAVYFCASSQGHRETEAFFGQGTRLTVV.

This chain connects TRBV23-1 to TRBJ2-2; the match to TRBD1 covers 9 bases. TRBV23-1 is marked as an open reading frame, function uncertain. This CDR3 comprises 17 residues. V gave up 0 bases and J gave up 3 bases; unmatched junction bases: 5. This CDR3 reads CASSQSKQGADTGELFF. DNA for the CDR3: TGCGCCAGCAGTCAATCAAAACAGGGGGCCGACACCGGGGAGCTGTTTTTT.

The genes are TRBV12-3 or TRBV12-4 and TRBJ1-3; D gene unclear. Trimming cost V 3 bases and J 3 bases, with 6 bases left between them. This CDR3 region has 13 residues. The CDR3 loop is CASSLVSGNTIYF. In DNA, the CDR3 is TGTGCCAGCAGTTTGGTCAGTGGAAACACCATATATTTT.

The chain joins TRBV7-9 to TRBJ2-7; TRBD2 matches at 7 bases. V shed 3 bases and J 0 bases; nucleotides not matched to a gene: 11. The CDR3 totals 17 residues. CDR1 SEHNR and CDR2 FQNEAQ come from the germline V gene (reference sequence). CDR3 residues: CASSFDGGGFYSYEQYF. CDR3 coding DNA: TGTGCCAGCAGCTTCGATGGGGGAGGGTTCTACTCCTACGAGCAGTACTTC.

The chain employs TRBV18 and TRBJ2-5; D remains ambiguous. The germline CDR1 and CDR2 sequences are KGHSH and LQKENI. Trimming cost V 6 bases and J 2 bases, with 10 bases left between them. The CDR3 contains 13 residues. CDR3 loop: CASSPRMQETQYF. CDR3 in DNA: TGTGCCAGCTCTCCCCGGATGCAAGAGACCCAGTACTTC.

The V and J genes are TRBV20-1 and TRBJ2-5; 7 nucleotides agree with TRBD2. Germline CDR1 reads DFQATT; CDR2 reads SNEGSKA (reference sequence). After removal of 3 bases from V and 3 bases from J, the junction contained 4 bases not matched to a gene. This CDR3 is 13 amino acids long. The CDR3 DNA reads as TGCAGTGCTAGCCGGACTAGTAAAGAGACCCAGTACTTC. This translates into CSASRTSKETQYF.

This chain connects TRBV3-1 to TRBJ2-5, with 7 bases fitting TRBD1. V lost 1 base and J lost 0; bases outside the gene matches: 11. This CDR3 comprises 18 residues. Germline CDR1 LGHDT, CDR2 YNNKEL (reference sequence). The chain's CDR3 is CASSQAQGMMGDQETQYF. CDR3 bases: TGTGCCAGCAGCCAAGCACAGGGGATGATGGGTGACCAAGAGACCCAGTACTTC.

V usage is TRBV6-6 and J usage is TRBJ2-5; TRBD2 agrees at 7 bases. J was trimmed by 3 bases and V by 3 bases; bases with no gene match: 4. Germline V lookup: CDR1 MNHNY, CDR2 SVGAGI (reference sequence). This CDR3 is 14 amino acids long. The CDR3 DNA reads as TGTGCCAGCAGTTATTTCCTAGCGGAAGAGACCCAGTACTTC. It is translated as CASSYFLAEETQYF.

CDR3 protein: CASSPGGKETQYF. The CDR3 nucleotides read TGCGCCAGCAGCCCCGGGGGGAAGGAGACCCAGTACTTC. The chain uses TRBV5-1 and TRBJ2-5; TRBD2 aligns across 7 bases. CDR3 length: 13 amino acids. V gave up 4 bases and J gave up 5 bases; unmatched junction bases: 5. Germline loops: CDR1 SGHRS, CDR2 YFSETQ.

The rearrangement joins TRBV20-1 to TRBJ1-1, with D maybe TRBD1 (6 bases). This CDR3 is 14 amino acids long. CDR1 DFQATT and CDR2 SNEGSKA come from the germline V gene (reference sequence). Trimming left V 3 bases short and J 0 bases short, with 11 bases between. The CDR3 nucleotides are TGCAGTGCTAGGGGGGACACCTTGAACACTGAAGCTTTCTTT. Protein sequence: CSARGDTLNTEAFF.

The rearrangement links TRBV19 to TRBJ1-3; 9 positions match TRBD1. Germline lookup yields CDR1 LNHDA and CDR2 SQIVND (reference sequence). CDR3 length equals 11 residues. V lost 11 bases to trimming and J lost 7 bases; unmatched junction nucleotides: 3. CDR3 sequence reads: CAAGTGNTIYF. CDR3 sequence (DNA): TGTGCCGCCGGGACAGGGAACACCATATATTTT.

This clonotype was observed a single time. The rearrangement joins TRBV7-3 to TRBJ1-1, with D tentatively TRBD1 (5 bases). Germline lookup yields CDR1 SGHTA and CDR2 FQGTGA. This CDR3 comprises 14 residues. The ends were cut back, 5 bases at V and 3 bases at J, with 13 bases in the middle. DNA of the CDR3: TGTGCCAGCAGCCGTCTGGGGGGGGACACTGAAGCTTTCTTT. Translated: CASSRLGGDTEAFF.

The chain joins TRBV30 to TRBJ1-2; D possibly corresponds to TRBD1 (6 bases). The V end lost 2 bases, the J end lost 4 bases, and 14 bases lay between the germline ends. Germline CDR1 GTSNPN, CDR2 SVGIG (reference sequence). This CDR3 is 14 amino acids long. In DNA, the CDR3 is TGTGCCTGGAGTCCAACAGGGATTAGCTATGGCTACACCTTC. Residues: CAWSPTGISYGYTF.